This TCR beta chain came from a study of blood T cell repertoires in COVID-19. Data came from immunoSEQ multiplex PCR; TCRdb stores just in-frame clones and leaves some out. The table includes some 220,000 clones, about 85% detected once. The V gene end was trimmed by 4 bases and the J gene end by 4 bases; junction bases not matched to a gene: 9. CDR1 and CDR2 (germline): SGHRS, YFSETQ. The CDR3 consists of 15 residues. The sequence was collected from a young woman who had recovered from COVID-19. Sequencing input: peripheral blood. The chain recombines TRBV5-1 with TRBJ1-2, with TRBD1 matching 8 bases. The chain's CDR3 is CASSPNPTGAYGYTF. CDR3 sequence (DNA): TGCGCCAGCAGCCCCAATCCGACAGGGGCCTATGGCTACACCTTC.